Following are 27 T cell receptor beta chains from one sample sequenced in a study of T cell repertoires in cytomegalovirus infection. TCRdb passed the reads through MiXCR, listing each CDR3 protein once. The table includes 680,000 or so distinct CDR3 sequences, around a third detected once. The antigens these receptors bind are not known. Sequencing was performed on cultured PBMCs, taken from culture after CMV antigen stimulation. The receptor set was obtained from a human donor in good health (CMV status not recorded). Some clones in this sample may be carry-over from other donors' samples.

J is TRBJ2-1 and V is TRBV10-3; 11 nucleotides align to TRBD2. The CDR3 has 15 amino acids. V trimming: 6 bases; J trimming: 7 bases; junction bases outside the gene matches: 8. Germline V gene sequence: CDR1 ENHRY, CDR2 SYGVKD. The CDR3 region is CAIRKGLAEGNEQFF. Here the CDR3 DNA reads TGTGCCATCAGAAAGGGACTAGCGGAGGGGAATGAGCAGTTCTTC.

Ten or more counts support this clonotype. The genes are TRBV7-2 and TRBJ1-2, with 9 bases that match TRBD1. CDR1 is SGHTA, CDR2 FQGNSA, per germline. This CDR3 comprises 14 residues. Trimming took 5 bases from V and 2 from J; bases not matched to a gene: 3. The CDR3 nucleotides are TGTGCCAGCAGCCGACAGGGGGGAAACTATGGCTACACCTTC. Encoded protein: CASSRQGGNYGYTF.

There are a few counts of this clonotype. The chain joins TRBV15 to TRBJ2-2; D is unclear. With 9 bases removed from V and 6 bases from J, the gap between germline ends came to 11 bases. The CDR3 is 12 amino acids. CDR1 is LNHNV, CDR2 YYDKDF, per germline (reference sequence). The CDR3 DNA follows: TGTGCCACGGCGGTAGTGGCCGGGGAGCTGTTTTTT. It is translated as CATAVVAGELFF.

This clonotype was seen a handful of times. CDR3 sequence reads: CASSLGQLYQETQYF. The CDR3 coding sequence is TGTGCCAGCAGCTTAGGCCAGTTGTACCAAGAGACCCAGTACTTC. The J gene is TRBJ2-5, the V gene TRBV7-9; D is uncertain. V gave up 1 base and J gave up 0 bases, with 9 bases separating them. This CDR3 region has 15 residues. Germline CDR1 reads SEHNR; CDR2 reads FQNEAQ (reference sequence).

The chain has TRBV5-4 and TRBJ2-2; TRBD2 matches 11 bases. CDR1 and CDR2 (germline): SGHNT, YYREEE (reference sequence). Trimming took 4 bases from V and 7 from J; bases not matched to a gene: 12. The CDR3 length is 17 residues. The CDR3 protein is CASSPLAGGPLVGELFF. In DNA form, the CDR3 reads TGTGCCAGCAGCCCATTAGCGGGAGGGCCTTTAGTCGGGGAGCTGTTTTTT.

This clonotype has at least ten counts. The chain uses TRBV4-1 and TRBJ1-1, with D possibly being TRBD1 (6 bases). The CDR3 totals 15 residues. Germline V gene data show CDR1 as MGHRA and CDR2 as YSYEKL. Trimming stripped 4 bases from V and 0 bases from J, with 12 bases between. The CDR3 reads CASSPPTGLNTEAFF. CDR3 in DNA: TGCGCCAGCAGCCCCCCGACAGGATTGAACACTGAAGCTTTCTTT.

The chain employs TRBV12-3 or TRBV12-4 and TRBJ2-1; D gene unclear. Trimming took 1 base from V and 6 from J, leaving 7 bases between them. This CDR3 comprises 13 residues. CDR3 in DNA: TGTGCCAGCAGTTTAGTGGCTTTCAATGAGCAGTTCTTC. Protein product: CASSLVAFNEQFF.

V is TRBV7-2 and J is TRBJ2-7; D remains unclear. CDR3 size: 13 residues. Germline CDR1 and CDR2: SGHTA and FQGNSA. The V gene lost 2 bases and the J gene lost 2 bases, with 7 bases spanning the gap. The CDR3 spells CASSLFVAYEQYF. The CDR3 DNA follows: TGTGCCAGCAGCTTATTTGTGGCCTACGAGCAGTACTTC. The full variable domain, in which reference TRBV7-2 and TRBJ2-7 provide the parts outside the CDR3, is GAGVSQSPSNKVTEKGKDVELRCDPISGHTALYWYRQSLGQGLEFLIYFQGNSAPDKSGLPSDRFSAERTGGSVSTLTIQRTQQEDSAVYLCASSLFVAYEQYFGPGTRLTVT.

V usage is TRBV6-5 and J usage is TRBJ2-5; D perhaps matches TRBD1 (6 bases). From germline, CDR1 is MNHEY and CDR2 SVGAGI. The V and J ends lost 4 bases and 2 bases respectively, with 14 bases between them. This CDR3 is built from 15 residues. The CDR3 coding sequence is TGTGCCAGCAGTTCCTTTACAGGGCTGCAAGAGACCCAGTACTTC. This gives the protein CASSSFTGLQETQYF.

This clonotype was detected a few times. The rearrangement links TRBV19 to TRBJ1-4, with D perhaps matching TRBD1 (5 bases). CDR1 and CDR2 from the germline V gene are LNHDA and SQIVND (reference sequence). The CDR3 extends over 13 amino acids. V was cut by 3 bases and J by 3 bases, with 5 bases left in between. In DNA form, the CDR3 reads TGTGCCAGTAGTATGGGGCCTAATGAAAAACTGTTTTTT. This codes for CASSMGPNEKLFF.

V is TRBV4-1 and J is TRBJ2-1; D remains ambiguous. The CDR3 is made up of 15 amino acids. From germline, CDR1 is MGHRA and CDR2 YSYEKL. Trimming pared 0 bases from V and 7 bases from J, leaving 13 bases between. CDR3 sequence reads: CASSQDVGRYNEQFF. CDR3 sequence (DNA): TGCGCCAGCAGCCAAGATGTTGGAAGGTATAATGAGCAGTTCTTC.

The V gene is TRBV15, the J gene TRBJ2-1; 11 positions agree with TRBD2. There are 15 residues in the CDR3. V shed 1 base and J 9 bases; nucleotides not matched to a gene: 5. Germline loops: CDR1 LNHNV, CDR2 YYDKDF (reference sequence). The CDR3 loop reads CATSRVLAGAIEQFF. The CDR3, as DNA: TGTGCCACCAGCAGAGTACTAGCGGGAGCTATTGAGCAGTTCTTC.

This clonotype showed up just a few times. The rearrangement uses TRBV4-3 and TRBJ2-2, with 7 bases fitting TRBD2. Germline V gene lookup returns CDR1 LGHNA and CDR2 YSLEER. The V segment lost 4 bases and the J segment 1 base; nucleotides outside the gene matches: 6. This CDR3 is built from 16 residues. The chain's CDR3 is CASSLWEGVNTGELFF. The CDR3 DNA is TGCGCCAGCAGCCTATGGGAGGGTGTGAACACCGGGGAGCTGTTTTTT.

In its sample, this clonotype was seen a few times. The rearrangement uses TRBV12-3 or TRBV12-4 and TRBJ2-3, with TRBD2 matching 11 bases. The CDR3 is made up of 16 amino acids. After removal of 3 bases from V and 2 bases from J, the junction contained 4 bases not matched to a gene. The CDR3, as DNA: TGTGCCAGCAGTTTTATGGGACTAGCGGCCACAGATACGCAGTATTTT. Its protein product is CASSFMGLAATDTQYF.

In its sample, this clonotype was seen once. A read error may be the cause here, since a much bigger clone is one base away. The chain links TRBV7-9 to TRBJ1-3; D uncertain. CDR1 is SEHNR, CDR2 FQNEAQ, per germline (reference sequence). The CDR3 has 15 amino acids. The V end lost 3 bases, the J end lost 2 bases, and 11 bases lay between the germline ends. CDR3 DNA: TGTGCCAGCAGCTTTACGGGTTCAACTGGAAACACCATATATTTT. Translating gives CASSFTGSTGNTIYF.

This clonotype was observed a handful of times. For the CDR3, the DNA is TGCGCCAGCAGCTTGGGATCCGGAGATTCACCCCTCCACTTT. Translated: CASSLGSGDSPLHF. The chain couples TRBV5-1 to TRBJ1-6; D remains ambiguous. In germline, CDR1 is SGHRS, CDR2 YFSETQ. V lost 0 bases, J lost 8 bases, and 9 bases lay in between. The CDR3 loop spans 14 amino acids.

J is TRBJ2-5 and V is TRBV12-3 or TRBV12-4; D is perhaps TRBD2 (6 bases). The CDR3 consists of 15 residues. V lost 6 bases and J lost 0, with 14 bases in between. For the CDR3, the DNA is TGTGCCAGCAGCTCCCCTAGCGCTTACCAAGAGACCCAGTACTTC. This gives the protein CASSSPSAYQETQYF.

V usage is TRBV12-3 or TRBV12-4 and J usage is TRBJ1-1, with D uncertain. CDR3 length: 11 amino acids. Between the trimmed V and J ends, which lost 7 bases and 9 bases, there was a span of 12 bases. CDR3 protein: CASTPEVKAFF. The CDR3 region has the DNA TGTGCCAGCACCCCGGAGGTTAAAGCTTTCTTT.

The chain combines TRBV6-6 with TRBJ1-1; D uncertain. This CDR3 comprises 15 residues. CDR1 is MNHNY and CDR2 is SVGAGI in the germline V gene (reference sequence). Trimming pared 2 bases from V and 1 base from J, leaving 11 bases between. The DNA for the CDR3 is TGTGCCAGCAGTTACACCCCGGGCCCGAACACTGAAGCTTTCTTT. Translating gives CASSYTPGPNTEAFF.

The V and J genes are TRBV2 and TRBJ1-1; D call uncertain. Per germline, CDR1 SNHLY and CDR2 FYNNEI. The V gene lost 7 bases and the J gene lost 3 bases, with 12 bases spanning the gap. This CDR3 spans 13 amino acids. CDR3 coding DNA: TGTGCCAGCACATTGGAGATGGACACTGAAGCTTTCTTT. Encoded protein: CASTLEMDTEAFF. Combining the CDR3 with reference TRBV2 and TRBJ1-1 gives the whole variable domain EPEVTQTPSHQVTQMGQEVILRCVPISNHLYFYWYRQILGQKVEFLVSFYNNEISEKSEIFDDQFSVERPDGSNFTLKIRSTKLEDSAMYFCASTLEMDTEAFFGQGTRLTVV.

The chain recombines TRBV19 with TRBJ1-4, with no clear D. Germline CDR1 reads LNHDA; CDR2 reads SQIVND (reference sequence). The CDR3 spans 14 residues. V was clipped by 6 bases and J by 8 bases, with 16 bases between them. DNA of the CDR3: TGTGCCAGTAGAGACTGGGGAGGGAACGAAAAACTGTTTTTT. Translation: CASRDWGGNEKLFF.

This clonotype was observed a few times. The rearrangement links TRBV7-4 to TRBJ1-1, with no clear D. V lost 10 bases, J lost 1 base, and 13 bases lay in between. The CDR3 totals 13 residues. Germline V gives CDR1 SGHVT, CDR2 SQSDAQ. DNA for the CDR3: TGTGCCATACCCGGGCCTAAGAACACTGAAGCTTTCTTT. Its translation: CAIPGPKNTEAFF.

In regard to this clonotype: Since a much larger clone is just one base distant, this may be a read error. The CDR3 region has the DNA TGTGCCAGCAGCCAGAGGATCGGGAGGAGCTCCTACAATGAGCAGTTCTTC. Translation gives CASSQRIGRSSYNEQFF. J is TRBJ2-1 and V is TRBV7-8, with 7 bases matching TRBD2. There are 17 residues in the CDR3. Trimming took 5 bases from V and 0 from J; bases not matched to a gene: 10. Per the germline V gene, CDR1 is SGHVS and CDR2 is FQNEAQ.

Here the CDR3 reads CASSFHRGNDYEQYF. The CDR3 DNA sequence: TGTGCCAGCAGTTTCCACAGGGGAAACGACTACGAGCAGTACTTC. The gene calls are TRBV12-3 or TRBV12-4 and TRBJ2-7; 7 bases agree with TRBD1. The CDR3 spans 15 residues. J gave up 3 bases and V 3 bases, and 8 bases lay outside the gene matches.

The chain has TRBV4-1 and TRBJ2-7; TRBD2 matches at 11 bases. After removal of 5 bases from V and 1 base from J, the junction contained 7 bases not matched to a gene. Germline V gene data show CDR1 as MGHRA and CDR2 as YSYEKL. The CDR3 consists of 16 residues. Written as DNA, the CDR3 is TGCGCCAGCAGCAGACTAGCGGGATCACAATCCTACGAGCAGTACTTC. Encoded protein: CASSRLAGSQSYEQYF.

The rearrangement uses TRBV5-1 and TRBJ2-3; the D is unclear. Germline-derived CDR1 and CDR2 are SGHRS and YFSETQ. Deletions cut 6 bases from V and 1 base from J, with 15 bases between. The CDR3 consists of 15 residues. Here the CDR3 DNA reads TGCGCCAGCACCTCGTTGGTGGTTGGCACAGATACGCAGTATTTT. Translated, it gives CASTSLVVGTDTQYF.

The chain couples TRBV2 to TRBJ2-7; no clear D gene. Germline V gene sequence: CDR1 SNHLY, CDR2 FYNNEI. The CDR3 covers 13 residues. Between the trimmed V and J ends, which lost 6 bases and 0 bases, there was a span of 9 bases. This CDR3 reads CASRAFASYEQYF. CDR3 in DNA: TGTGCCAGCAGGGCGTTCGCCTCCTACGAGCAGTACTTC.